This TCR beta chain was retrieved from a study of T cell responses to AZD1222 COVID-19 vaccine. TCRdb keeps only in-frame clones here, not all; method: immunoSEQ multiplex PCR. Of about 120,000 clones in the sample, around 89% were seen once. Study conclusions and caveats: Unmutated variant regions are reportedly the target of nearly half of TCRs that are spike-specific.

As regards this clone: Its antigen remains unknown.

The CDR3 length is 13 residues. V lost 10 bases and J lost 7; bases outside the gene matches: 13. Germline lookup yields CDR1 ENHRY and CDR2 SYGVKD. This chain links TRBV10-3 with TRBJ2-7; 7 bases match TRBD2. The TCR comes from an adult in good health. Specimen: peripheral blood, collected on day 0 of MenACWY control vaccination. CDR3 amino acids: CASRGSAGREQYF. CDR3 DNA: TGTGCCAGCCGCGGGAGTGCCGGAAGGGAGCAGTACTTC.